These T cell receptor beta chains were read from a single sample in a study of metastatic and nonmetastatic thyroid tumors. With MiXCR, TCRdb reprocessed the PCR reads. The table shows 39,000 or so clones, with approximately 19% occurring only once. The material sequenced was blood. These receptors came from a female donor with papillary thyroid cancer or a benign thyroid nodule (not recorded which). Some clones in this sample may be carry-over from other donors' samples. Both conserved end residues are part of each CDR3.

TRBJ2-2,TRBV24-1,13,CATSYYMTVELFF
TRBJ2-5,TRBV3-1,15,CASSLGTSVQETQYF
TRBJ2-3,TRBV28,17,CASSTRTSVSGADTQYF
TRBJ1-2,TRBV6-5,16,CASSYIRGRGFDGYTF
TRBJ1-1,TRBV19,14,CASSVTGGNTEAFF
TRBJ1-2,TRBV2,14,CASSGGDSLGGYTF
TRBJ1-1,TRBV7-2,15,CASRPPQGANTEAFF
TRBJ2-3,TRBV20-1,14,CSGSAVAASDTQYF
TRBJ2-1,TRBV15,16,CATSEAGDRVYNEQFF
TRBJ2-5,TRBV19,16,CASSSGLAGTGETQYF
TRBJ2-4,TRBV2,12,CASSQGEYIQYF
TRBJ2-7,TRBV7-8,13,CASSFQDSGEQYF
TRBJ1-2,TRBV28,14,CASIQGQGYVGYTF
TRBJ2-7,TRBV18,13,CTSSQADSYEQYF
TRBJ1-1,TRBV19,13,CASSIGGNTEAFF
TRBJ2-1,TRBV20-1,13,CSAKAWRINEQFF
TRBJ1-3,TRBV9,15,CASSVGQISGNTIYF
TRBJ2-7,TRBV10-3,14,CAISELAVPGEQYF
TRBJ2-5,TRBV7-2,16,CASSPLGLADQETQYF
TRBJ2-2,TRBV11-2,14,CATNTGGASGELFF
TRBJ2-1,TRBV19,15,CATKGTTSGSDEQFF
TRBJ1-5,TRBV5-5,13,CASSLEYGQPQHF
TRBJ2-2,TRBV7-2,17,CASSLGGRAANTGELFF
TRBJ2-1,TRBV20-1,14,CSASTSGRNGEQFF
TRBJ2-2,TRBV19,14,CASKERQNTGELFF
TRBJ2-7,TRBV7-2,15,CASSYTGGSSYEQYF
TRBJ2-1,TRBV6-1,14,CASSSGTGLDEQFF
TRBJ1-4,TRBV12-3/TRBV12-4,17,CASSPGGMSASNEKLFF
TRBJ2-3,TRBV5-1,14,CASKKGSSTDTQYF
TRBJ2-7,TRBV6-1,11,CASTYVHEQYF
TRBJ1-2,TRBV18,13,CASSPRESDGYTF
TRBJ1-5,TRBV4-1,15,CASSQVPGSNQPQHF
TRBJ1-6,TRBV19,13,CASSQQGASPLHF
TRBJ1-4,TRBV6-2/TRBV6-3,15,CASTLWQRSPEKLFF
TRBJ1-1,TRBV12-3/TRBV12-4,15,CASTLSGVRNTEAFF
TRBJ1-2,TRBV28,15,CATYRGTVATFVYTF
TRBJ2-7,TRBV4-1,16,CASSPGVGAERYEQYF
TRBJ1-5,TRBV28,13,CASRQGWDQPQHF
TRBJ2-2,TRBV25-1,19,CASSSTGTSGRIATGEPFF
TRBJ1-5,TRBV6-1,16,CASSTGGYYSNQPQHF
TRBJ2-1,TRBV5-8,16,CASSFLTSGGSNEQFF
TRBJ2-2,TRBV6-2/TRBV6-3,18,CASSYPSGRSTSTGELFF
TRBJ1-1,TRBV3-1,14,CASSQETRNTEAFF
TRBJ2-3,TRBV28,13,CASSSVSTDTQYF
TRBJ2-3,TRBV12-3/TRBV12-4,17,CASSFRGQGRTTDTQYF